This T cell receptor (beta chain) derives from a study of blood T cell repertoires in COVID-19. About the research overall: There were acute and convalescent COVID-19 samples, and they came from the United States, Italy and Spain. Nucleic acid was either cDNA or gDNA, and it came from T cells, B-cell-depleted T cells, or PBMCs.

V gave up 4 bases and J gave up 5 bases; unmatched junction bases: 7. From germline, CDR1 is SGHRS and CDR2 YFSETQ. The CDR3 is 14 amino acids. Under the authors' procedure: For nucleated cells, counts were estimated from reference gene primer amplification. TCRdb keeps only in-frame clones here, not all; method: immunoSEQ multiplex PCR. V and J calls and clone size are as listed in that table; D and trimming were resolved from the DNA. The repertoire holds about 130,000 clones, with 85% as singletons. This TCR was recovered from a man older than 75 with active or convalescent COVID-19. The rearrangement links TRBV5-1 to TRBJ2-3; 7 bases match TRBD2. Sample: peripheral blood. The DNA of the CDR3 is TGCGCCAGCAGCCTGACGACGGGGGGAGATACGCAGTATTTT. Translated: CASSLTTGGDTQYF.